The 23 T cell receptor beta chains below were found in one sample sequenced in a study of blood T cell repertoires in COVID-19. This table comes from immunoSEQ multiplex PCR, and its TCRdb copy is limited to in-frame clones, with some not included. The sample holds 150,000 to 200,000 clones, 85% to 90% seen once. Sequencing used peripheral blood. The receptors originated from a woman aged 65 to 85 with COVID-19, enrolled during active disease.

The chain links TRBV19 to TRBJ1-5; possible D gene TRBD1, 5 bases. Germline CDR1 reads LNHDA; CDR2 reads SQIVND (reference sequence). This CDR3 spans 15 amino acids. Trimming removed 6 bases from V and 1 base from J, with 13 bases in between. The CDR3 loop is CASRGGGMSNQPQHF. The CDR3 coding sequence is TGTGCCAGTAGAGGTGGGGGGATGAGCAATCAGCCCCAGCATTTT.

The chain couples TRBV7-9 to TRBJ1-1; no clear D gene. Germline CDR1 is SEHNR and CDR2 is FQNEAQ (reference sequence). V was pared by 0 bases and J by 5 bases, with 7 bases between. The CDR3 extends over 13 amino acids. CDR3 residues: CASSLATGTEAFF. The CDR3, as DNA: TGTGCCAGCAGCTTAGCGACGGGAACTGAAGCTTTCTTT.

The chain is built from TRBV19 and TRBJ2-2; maybe TRBD2 (6 bases). The germline gives CDR1 LNHDA, CDR2 SQIVND (reference sequence). V dropped 3 bases and J dropped 7 bases, with 9 bases sitting between them. CDR3 length: 13 amino acids. CDR3 sequence: CASSMLGGGELFF. DNA of the CDR3: TGTGCCAGTAGTATGCTGGGGGGCGGGGAGCTGTTTTTT.

The chain has TRBV18 and TRBJ2-5; a weak D match, TRBD1 (5 bases). Per germline, CDR1 KGHSH and CDR2 LQKENI. Trimming shortened V by 2 bases and J by 7 bases, and 17 bases separated the two germline ends. This CDR3 comprises 15 residues. Here the CDR3 reads CASSPAPTALGTQYF. In nucleotides, the CDR3 is TGTGCCAGCTCACCAGCTCCGACAGCTTTGGGGACCCAGTACTTC.

This chain uses TRBV28 with TRBJ1-4; no reliable D call. Germline CDR1 and CDR2: MDHEN and SYDVKM. V dropped 7 bases and J dropped 0 bases, with 12 bases sitting between them. The CDR3 is 15 residues long. The CDR3 sequence is CASNQVSATNEKLFF. The DNA for the CDR3 is TGTGCCAGCAACCAGGTCTCCGCAACTAATGAAAAACTGTTTTTT.

The CDR3 DNA is TGTGCCAGCAGCCGAAGGGGCGGCTGGGAATTTTCTGAAGCTTTCTTT. Translated, it gives CASSRRGGWEFSEAFF. The chain links TRBV3-1 (or the pseudogene TRBV3-2) to TRBJ1-1, with D perhaps matching TRBD1 (5 bases). CDR1 is LGHDT and CDR2 is YNNKEL in the germline V gene (reference sequence). V was clipped by 4 bases and J by 6 bases, with 21 bases between them. The CDR3 loop spans 16 amino acids.

The V and J genes are TRBV28 and TRBJ1-2, with D perhaps TRBD1 (5 bases). V lost 10 bases to trimming and J lost 4 bases, with 13 bases between them. CDR3 length equals 12 residues. CDR1 and CDR2 (germline): MDHEN, SYDVKM. CDR3 nucleotide sequence: TGTGCCACGAGTGGGGCCCCCTATGGCTACACCTTC. It yields the protein CATSGAPYGYTF.

V is TRBV5-1 and J is TRBJ2-7, with 8 bases matching TRBD1. This CDR3 is 14 amino acids long. Trimming took 6 bases from V and 2 from J; bases not matched to a gene: 7. CDR1 and CDR2 from the germline V gene are SGHRS and YFSETQ. The CDR3 region is CASTPAQGAYEQYF. The DNA for the CDR3 is TGCGCCAGCACTCCGGCACAGGGGGCCTACGAGCAGTACTTC.

The rearrangement joins TRBV28 to TRBJ1-2; D remains ambiguous. CDR3 length: 13 residues. V was cut by 6 bases and J by 3 bases, with 11 bases left in between. Germline loops: CDR1 MDHEN, CDR2 SYDVKM. CDR3 sequence: CASSPGRHYGYTF. CDR3 sequence (DNA): TGTGCCAGCAGCCCCGGGAGACACTATGGCTACACCTTC.

This chain joins TRBV3-1 (or the pseudogene TRBV3-2) and TRBJ1-1, with D possibly TRBD1 on 6 matching bases. CDR1 is LGHDT, CDR2 YNNKEL, per germline (reference sequence). Trimming pared 0 bases from V and 1 base from J, leaving 9 bases between. CDR3 length equals 15 residues. The CDR3, as DNA: TGTGCCAGCAGCCAAGAAGGCAGGGGGAACACTGAAGCTTTCTTT. Protein sequence: CASSQEGRGNTEAFF.

The gene calls are TRBV5-5 and TRBJ1-5; D is perhaps TRBD1 (5 bases). CDR1 and CDR2 from the germline V gene are SGHKS and YYEKEE (reference sequence). Between the trimmed V and J ends, which lost 2 bases and 6 bases, there was a span of 24 bases. CDR3 size: 18 residues. The CDR3 reads CASSFEQPGGNKAQPQHF. DNA for the CDR3: TGTGCCAGCAGCTTTGAGCAACCCGGGGGAAATAAGGCTCAGCCCCAGCATTTT.

This sequence joins TRBV18 and TRBJ1-5; D is unclear. This CDR3 contains 16 residues. Germline V CDR1 and CDR2: KGHSH, LQKENI. Trimming took 3 bases from V and 1 from J, leaving 13 bases between them. The CDR3 spells CASSPPDTRSNQPQHF. The CDR3 DNA reads TGTGCCAGCTCACCCCCCGACACTAGAAGCAATCAGCCCCAGCATTTT.

The chain uses TRBV28 and TRBJ2-7; 8 bases are shared with TRBD2. With 1 base clipped from V and 4 bases from J, the junction kept 12 bases outside the gene matches. The germline gives CDR1 MDHEN, CDR2 SYDVKM. The CDR3 is 17 residues long. CDR3 DNA: TGTGCCAGCAGTTTATCCACCCAGCGGGGGAATTTGTACGAGCAGTACTTC. It yields the protein CASSLSTQRGNLYEQYF.

The chain links TRBV30 to TRBJ1-4; D gene unclear. Deletions cut 1 base from V and 7 bases from J, with 13 bases between. This CDR3 is built from 14 residues. Per germline, CDR1 GTSNPN and CDR2 SVGIG (reference sequence). The CDR3 DNA reads as TGTGCCTGGAGTGAGGGCGCGGGGTTTGAAAAACTGTTTTTT. Translating it yields CAWSEGAGFEKLFF.

The genes are TRBV28 and TRBJ1-3, with D hard to call. Per the germline V gene, CDR1 is MDHEN and CDR2 is SYDVKM. The CDR3 is 15 residues long. Trimming cost V 1 base and J 0 bases, with 7 bases left between them. The CDR3 region has the DNA TGTGCCAGCAGTTTATATGGCAGCTCTGGAAACACCATATATTTT. It yields the protein CASSLYGSSGNTIYF.

V usage is TRBV28 and J usage is TRBJ2-3, with 7 bases fitting TRBD1. The CDR3 sequence is 13 residues long. Germline trimming cut 8 bases from V and 2 bases from J; bases unmatched to any gene: 4. Germline lookup yields CDR1 MDHEN and CDR2 SYDVKM. The CDR3 spells CASEGQATDTQYF. Here the CDR3 DNA reads TGTGCCAGCGAAGGACAGGCCACAGATACGCAGTATTTT.

The chain links TRBV5-6 to TRBJ2-1; 14 bases fit TRBD2. The V gene's germline CDR1 is SGHDT and CDR2 YYEEEE. V dropped 5 bases and J dropped 4; count of bases not matched to a gene: 5. CDR3 length: 16 amino acids. The CDR3 nucleotides read TGTGCCAGCAGTCGTCGGACTAGCGGGGGGTACAATGAGCAGTTCTTC. Translating it yields CASSRRTSGGYNEQFF.

The CDR3 nucleotides are TGTGCCAGTAGTTCGGGAAACAGCCTCAAAGGAGATACGCAGTATTTT. The encoded protein is CASSSGNSLKGDTQYF. The chain joins TRBV19 to TRBJ2-3; weak D call: TRBD2 (5 bases). Trimming took off 5 bases at V and 5 bases at J, with 20 bases between the two ends. The CDR3 sequence is 16 residues long. Germline CDR1 is LNHDA and CDR2 is SQIVND (reference sequence).

This clone was detected only a few times. CDR3 region: CSVHHGTGGFGYGYTF. Here the CDR3 DNA reads TGCAGCGTTCACCACGGGACAGGGGGCTTTGGCTATGGCTACACCTTC. J is TRBJ1-2 and V is TRBV29-1; 12 bases match TRBD1. The CDR3 runs to 16 residues. The germline gives CDR1 SQVTM, CDR2 ANQGSEA. V shed 5 bases, J shed 4 bases, and the junction held 11 bases outside the gene matches.

V and J are TRBV18 and TRBJ2-1, with D maybe TRBD1 (6 bases). Per the germline V gene, CDR1 is KGHSH and CDR2 is LQKENI. The V end was cut by 4 bases, the J end by 0 bases, with 10 bases between. The CDR3 runs 15 residues. The CDR3 region has the DNA TGTGCCAGCTCACTGGGGGCACGCTCCTACAATGAGCAGTTCTTC. Its translation is CASSLGARSYNEQFF.

A note on this clone: Other DNA sequences in the sample encode the same CDR3. This sequence joins TRBV7-9 and TRBJ2-3, with a tentative D call TRBD2 (6 bases). Germline V gene data show CDR1 as SEHNR and CDR2 as FQNEAQ (reference sequence). The CDR3 runs 14 residues. Deletions cut 3 bases from V and 0 bases from J, with 7 bases between. CDR3 nucleotides: TGTGCCAGCAGCTTGGAGGGAAGCACAGATACGCAGTATTTT. The encoded protein is CASSLEGSTDTQYF.

The V gene is TRBV11-3, the J gene TRBJ2-7; D is perhaps TRBD2 (5 bases). V lost 2 bases, J lost 4 bases, and 6 bases lay in between. Looked up from germline, CDR1 is SGHNT and CDR2 is YENEEA. The CDR3 has 12 amino acids. CDR3 nucleotide sequence: TGTGCCAGCAGCTTACGGGGTTACGAGCAGTACTTC. Translation: CASSLRGYEQYF.

The rearrangement joins TRBV3-1 (or the pseudogene TRBV3-2) to TRBJ2-5; 7 nucleotides line up with TRBD2. Germline V gene lookup returns CDR1 LGHDT and CDR2 YNNKEL (reference sequence). J lost 8 bases, V lost 1 base, and 7 bases had no gene match. The CDR3 has 14 amino acids. The CDR3 DNA sequence: TGTGCCAGCAGCCAAGGGGGGGGACTACAAACCCAGTACTTC. Protein: CASSQGGGLQTQYF.